Sequencing of this T cell receptor beta chain was carried out in a study of T cell responses to AZD1222 COVID-19 vaccine. On this clone: Its target is not known.

The table came from immunoSEQ multiplex PCR; TCRdb's copy has only in-frame clones and leaves some out. Of some 64,000 clones listed, around nine tenths are singletons. The germline V gene encodes CDR1 SGHVS and CDR2 FNYEAQ. This CDR3 spans 14 amino acids. The V end lost 4 bases, the J end lost 9 bases, and 16 bases lay between the germline ends. Study outcomes and limitations: None of the repertoires were sampled until the peak T cell response had passed.

Specimen: peripheral blood, collected 28 days after the second dose of the MenACWY control vaccine. The rearrangement uses TRBV7-6 and TRBJ2-1; TRBD1 might be the D (6 bases). This receptor was obtained from an adult who received the MenACWY meningococcal vaccine as a control. CDR3 sequence (DNA): TGTGCCAGCAGCTCTGGCGGCCAGGGGTCTGAGCAGTTCTTC. Translating gives CASSSGGQGSEQFF. Supplemented by reference TRBV7-6 and TRBJ2-1, the full variable domain reads GAGVSQSPRYKVTKRGQDVALRCDPISGHVSLYWYRQALGQGPEFLTYFNYEAQQDKSGLPNDRFSAERPEGSISTLTIQRTEQRDSAMYRCASSSGGQGSEQFFGPGTRLTVL.